This TCR beta chain was profiled in a study of blood T cell repertoires in COVID-19. Background on the study: Donors in the United States, Italy and Spain gave samples during acute or convalescent COVID-19. PBMCs, B-cell-depleted T cells, or T cells were the source of the cDNA or gDNA that made up the material.

V was clipped by 4 bases and J by 3 bases; unmatched bases: 7. The CDR3 has 17 amino acids. CDR1 and CDR2 from the germline V gene are ENHRY and SYGVKD. Recovery meant two consecutive negative NP/OP PCR tests, professional clearance, or resolved symptoms. Produced via immunoSEQ multiplex PCR; TCRdb's table is partial and in-frame only. The sample includes roughly 250,000 clones, more than 85% of them seen just once. The sequencing input was PBMCs or T cells enriched from blood (not recorded which). V usage is TRBV10-3 and J usage is TRBJ2-2; TRBD1 matches at 11 bases. The receptor's source is a woman between 45 and 65 years old who had recovered from COVID-19. Written as DNA, the CDR3 is TGTGCCATCAGTGGTTCACCGGGACAGGGGGACACCGGGGAGCTGTTTTTT. Its protein is CAISGSPGQGDTGELFF.